This TCR beta chain was sequenced during a study of cytomegalovirus exposure and HLA in healthy donors. Assay: immunoSEQ multiplex PCR; the TCRdb copy retains only in-frame clones and omits some. The sample records over 100,000 clones, roughly 95% being singletons. General study points: Per published reports, the classifier diagnosed cytomegalovirus status with high specificity and sensitivity. Investigators reported 150 to 200 TCR beta chains as tied to cytomegalovirus.

CDR1 and CDR2 (germline): SQVTM, ANQGSEA. J gave up 5 bases and V 4 bases, and 7 bases lay outside the gene matches. This CDR3 spans 14 amino acids. As concerns this clone: Its specificity is unknown.

The chain has TRBV29-1 and TRBJ2-1; TRBD2 matches 8 bases. The specimen sequenced was PBMCs. The sequence was collected from a woman under 30 in good health and CMV-seronegative. The CDR3 is CSVGGRRPHNEQFF. For the CDR3, the DNA is TGCAGCGTTGGCGGGAGGAGGCCCCACAATGAGCAGTTCTTC.